The clone carrying this T cell receptor (beta chain) was seen more than once but under ten times. This entry belongs to a study of blood T cells in healthy people across ages. Every donor provided roughly 10 milliliters of peripheral blood. V dropped 4 bases and J dropped 5; count of bases not matched to a gene: 10. This CDR3 is built from 15 residues. In germline, CDR1 is LGHNA, CDR2 YSLEER. Primed by a sample-barcoded 5' primer and a J-beta primer mix, a second PCR proceeded for about 7 to 11 cycles. A single record per CDR3 protein comes from TCRdb applying MiXCR to the 5' RACE reads. This sample has 500,000 to 600,000 distinct CDR3 sequences, with 27% found just once.

The material sequenced was blood. The chain employs TRBV4-3 and TRBJ2-7, with TRBD2 matching 8 bases. The receptor was isolated from a woman between 65 and 79 years old in good health. The CDR3 loop is CASSLQTGGQHEQYF. CDR3 DNA: TGCGCCAGCAGCCTTCAAACGGGGGGGCAGCACGAGCAGTACTTC.